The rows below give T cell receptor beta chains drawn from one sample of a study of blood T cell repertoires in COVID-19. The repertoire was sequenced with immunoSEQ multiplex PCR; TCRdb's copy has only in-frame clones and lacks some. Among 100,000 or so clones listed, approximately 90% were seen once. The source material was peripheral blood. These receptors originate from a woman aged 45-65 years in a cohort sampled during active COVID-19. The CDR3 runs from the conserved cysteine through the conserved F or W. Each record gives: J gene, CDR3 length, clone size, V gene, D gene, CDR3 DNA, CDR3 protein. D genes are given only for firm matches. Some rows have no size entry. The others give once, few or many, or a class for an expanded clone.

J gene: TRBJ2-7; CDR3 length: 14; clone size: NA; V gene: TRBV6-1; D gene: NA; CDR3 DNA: TGTGCCAGCAGTGAAAGGACACTAAGGGGCGAGCAGTACTTC; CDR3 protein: CASSERTLRGEQYF
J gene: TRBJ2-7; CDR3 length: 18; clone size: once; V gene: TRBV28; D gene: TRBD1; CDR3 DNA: TGTGCCAGCAGTTTATGGGCAGGGGGCGCGTCGACGTCCTACGAGCAGTACTTC; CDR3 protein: CASSLWAGGASTSYEQYF
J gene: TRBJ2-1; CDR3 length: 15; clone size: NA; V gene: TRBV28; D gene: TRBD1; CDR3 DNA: TGTGCCAGCAGTTCCCTCGGACAGGGCCACAATGAGCAGTTCTTC; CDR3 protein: CASSSLGQGHNEQFF
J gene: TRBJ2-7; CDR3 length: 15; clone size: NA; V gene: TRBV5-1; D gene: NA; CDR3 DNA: TGCGCCAGCAGCTTGGGGTATCGTCAAGCAGGGGAGCAGTACTTC; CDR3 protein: CASSLGYRQAGEQYF
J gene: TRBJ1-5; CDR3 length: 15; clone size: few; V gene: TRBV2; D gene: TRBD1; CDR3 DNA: TGTGCCAGCAGTGGTGGACAGGGACTTTTTCAGCCCCAGCATTTT; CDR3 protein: CASSGGQGLFQPQHF
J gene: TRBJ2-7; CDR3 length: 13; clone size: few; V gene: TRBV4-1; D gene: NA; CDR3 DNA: TGCGCCAGCAGCCAAGGTGGACACTACGAGCAGTACTTC; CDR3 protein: CASSQGGHYEQYF
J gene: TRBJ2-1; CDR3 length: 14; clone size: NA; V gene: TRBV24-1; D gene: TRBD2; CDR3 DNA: TGTGCCACCGCGACACTAGCGGGTTACAATGAGCAGTTCTTC; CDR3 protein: CATATLAGYNEQFF
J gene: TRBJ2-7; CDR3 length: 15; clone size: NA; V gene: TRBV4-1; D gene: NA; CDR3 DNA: TGCGCCAGCAGCCAAGTGCAGGGGGGAAGCTACGAGCAGTACTTC; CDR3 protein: CASSQVQGGSYEQYF
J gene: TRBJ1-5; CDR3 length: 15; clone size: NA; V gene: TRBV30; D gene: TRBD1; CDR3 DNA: TGTGCCTGGAGTCGACAGGGGCGAAACAATCAGCCCCAGCATTTT; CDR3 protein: CAWSRQGRNNQPQHF
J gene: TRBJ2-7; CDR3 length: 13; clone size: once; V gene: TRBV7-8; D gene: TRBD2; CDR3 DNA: TGTGCCAGCAGCTTGGGACTAGCGATCGAGCAGTACTTC; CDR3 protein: CASSLGLAIEQYF
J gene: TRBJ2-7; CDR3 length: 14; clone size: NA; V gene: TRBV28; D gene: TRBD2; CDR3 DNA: TGTGCCAGCAGTTTAGGCGGGAGCAGCTCCGAGCAGTACTTC; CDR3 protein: CASSLGGSSSEQYF
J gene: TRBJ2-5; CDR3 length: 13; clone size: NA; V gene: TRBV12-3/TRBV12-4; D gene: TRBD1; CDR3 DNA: TGTGCCAGCAGTTGGACAGGGAGAGAGACCCAGTACTTC; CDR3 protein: CASSWTGRETQYF
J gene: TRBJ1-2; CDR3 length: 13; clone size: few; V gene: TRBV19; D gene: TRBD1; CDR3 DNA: TGTGCCAGTAGCCGCGGACAGGGGAATGGCTACACCTTC; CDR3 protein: CASSRGQGNGYTF
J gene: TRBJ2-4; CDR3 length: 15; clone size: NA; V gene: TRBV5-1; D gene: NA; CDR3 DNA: TGCGCCAGCAGCTTGACTACAGGGGGGGAAAACATTCAGTACTTC; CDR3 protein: CASSLTTGGENIQYF
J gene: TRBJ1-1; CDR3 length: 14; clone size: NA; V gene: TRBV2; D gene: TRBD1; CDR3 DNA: TGTGCCAGCAGAGGGACAGGCGGGTACACTGAAGCTTTCTTT; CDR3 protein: CASRGTGGYTEAFF
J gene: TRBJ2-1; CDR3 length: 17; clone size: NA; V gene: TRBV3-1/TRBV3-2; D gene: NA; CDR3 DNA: TGTGCCAGCAGCCATGACCCCAGGGCCCTAAACTACAATGAGCAGTTCTTC; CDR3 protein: CASSHDPRALNYNEQFF
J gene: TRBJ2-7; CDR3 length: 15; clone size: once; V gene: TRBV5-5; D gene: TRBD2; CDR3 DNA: TGTGCCAGCAGCTTGGGTGGCGGGAGCTCCTACGAGCAGTACTTC; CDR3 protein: CASSLGGGSSYEQYF
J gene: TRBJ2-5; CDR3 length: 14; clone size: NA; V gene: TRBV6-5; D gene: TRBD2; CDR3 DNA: TGTGCCAGCATTGTGGGGGGGTCCCAAGAGACCCAGTACTTC; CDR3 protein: CASIVGGSQETQYF
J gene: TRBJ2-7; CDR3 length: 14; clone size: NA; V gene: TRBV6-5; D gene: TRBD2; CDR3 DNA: TGTGCCAGCAGTTACTCGGCGGGGGCCTACGAGCAGTACTTC; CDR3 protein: CASSYSAGAYEQYF
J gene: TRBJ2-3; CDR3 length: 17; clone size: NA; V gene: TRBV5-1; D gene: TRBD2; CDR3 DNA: TGCGCCAGCAGCGCCCAGGGACTAGCGGATGGGGCTGATACGCAGTATTTT; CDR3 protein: CASSAQGLADGADTQYF
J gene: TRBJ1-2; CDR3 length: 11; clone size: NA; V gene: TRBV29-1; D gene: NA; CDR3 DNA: TGCAGCGTTGGTCTGGAGGATGGCTACACCTTC; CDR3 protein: CSVGLEDGYTF
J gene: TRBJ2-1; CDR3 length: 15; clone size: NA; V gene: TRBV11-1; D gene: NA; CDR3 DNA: TGTGCCAGCAGCTCGGCTAGCGAGACCTACAATGAGCAGTTCTTC; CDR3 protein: CASSSASETYNEQFF